These T cell receptor beta chains were read from a single sample in a study of blood T cells in healthy people across ages. TCRdb reprocessed the 5' RACE reads via MiXCR and lists one record per CDR3 protein. The sample carries 900,000 to 950,000 distinct CDR3 sequences, just under 30% recorded once. A further study also used this sample, focusing on T cells of mothers and their children.

What was sequenced was blood. All receptors derive from a woman between 35 and 50 years old in good health. The CDR3 runs from the conserved cysteine through the conserved F or W. The D gene is left open where the match is weak. Size is stated for part of the rows, as once, few or many counts, or as a class when the clone is expanded.

>-|TRBJ2-7|-|TRBV6-4
CASSLEDQYF
TGTGCCAGCAGTTTGGAAGACCAGTACTTC
>many|TRBJ2-7|TRBD2|TRBV4-1
CASSQGSGGTLDEQYF
TGCGCCAGCAGCCAAGGTAGCGGGGGAACCCTGGACGAGCAGTACTTC
>-|TRBJ2-5|-|TRBV12-3/TRBV12-4
CASKGQEIQYF
TGTGCCAGCAAGGGCCAAGAGATCCAGTACTTC
>-|TRBJ1-4|-|TRBV5-6
CASKADGTNEKLFF
TGTGCCAGCAAGGCGGACGGAACTAATGAAAAACTGTTTTTT
>-|TRBJ2-2|TRBD1|TRBV29-1
CSVNPSGGGELFF
TGCAGCGTCAACCCCTCAGGGGGTGGGGAGCTGTTTTTT
>many|TRBJ1-2|-|TRBV29-1
CSVDAISGGDYGYTF
TGCAGCGTTGATGCTATCTCTGGGGGGGACTATGGCTACACCTTC
>many|TRBJ1-4|-|TRBV5-1
CASSLKGQGEKLFF
TGCGCCAGCAGCTTAAAGGGCCAAGGGGAAAAACTGTTTTTT
>few|TRBJ2-5|-|TRBV29-1
CSVLDSPLETQYF
TGCAGCGTACTGGACTCCCCGCTGGAGACCCAGTACTTC
>-|TRBJ2-7|-|TRBV15
CATSPGAGINWGMDYEQYF
TGTGCCACCAGCCCCGGGGCAGGGATAAATTGGGGCATGGACTACGAGCAGTACTTC
>-|TRBJ2-7|TRBD1|TRBV7-3
CASSPSTGGHEQYF
TGTGCCAGCAGCCCATCGACAGGGGGCCACGAGCAGTACTTC
>-|TRBJ1-3|-|TRBV20-1
CSARRGTTLGNTIYF
TGCAGTGCTAGACGAGGTACCACCCTCGGAAACACCATATATTTT
>-|TRBJ2-3|TRBD1|TRBV6-6
CASSFSGTGDADTQYF
TGTGCCAGCAGTTTTTCGGGGACAGGGGACGCAGATACGCAGTATTTT
>-|TRBJ1-3|TRBD1|TRBV20-1
CSARETGAGNTIYF
TGCAGTGCTAGAGAAACAGGGGCTGGAAACACCATATATTTT
>many|TRBJ2-3|-|TRBV20-1
CSARVNPRGDTQYF
TGCAGTGCCCGCGTAAATCCCCGCGGAGATACGCAGTATTTT
>many|TRBJ2-7|-|TRBV27
CASSSGPFYEQYF
TGTGCCAGCAGTAGCGGGCCGTTCTACGAGCAGTACTTC
>-|TRBJ2-7|-|TRBV27
CASSPSPRVAVAYEQYF
TGTGCCAGCAGTCCATCCCCCAGGGTCGCCGTAGCCTACGAGCAGTACTTC
>few|TRBJ1-1|TRBD1|TRBV9
CASSAGTAMNTEAFF
TGTGCCAGCAGCGCTGGGACAGCTATGAACACTGAAGCTTTCTTT
>-|TRBJ1-1|-|TRBV28
CASSSPLDAEAFF
TGTGCCAGCAGTAGCCCACTTGACGCTGAAGCTTTCTTT
>few|TRBJ1-6|TRBD1|TRBV3-1
CASSLRDRNSPLHF
TGTGCCAGCAGCCTCCGGGACAGAAATTCACCCCTCCACTTT